This section outlines one TCR beta chain sequence together with its context. Its antigen remains unidentified. It has no much larger one-base neighbor in the sample; base qualities were not kept. The data are from a study of blood T cell repertoires in COVID-19 (dated by TCRdb to about 2020). For context, the study as a whole: Collaborator samples came from the United States, Italy and Spain and covered acute and convalescent phases of COVID-19. A freely available public database, intended as a resource for researchers studying the immune response to SARS-CoV-2, is where the repertoires were released. Nearly every sample came with metadata listing a de-identified subject ID, COVID-19 status, age in years and sex. The samples were drawn from the first 160 participants of the ongoing ImmuneRACE study and from 950 to 1,500 subjects provided by 6 global collaborators. The prospective study material was composed of cDNA or gDNA derived from T cells, B-cell-depleted T cells, or PBMCs. Subjects who had been exposed to COVID-19, were actively infected with it, or had recovered from it provided the deeply sampled blood TCRbeta repertoires that made up the dataset. Where HLA class I and class II types were available, the types were taken from metadata supplied by the sample provider, not from assay-based typing. Paper-wide results and their limitations: Clinical and demographic metadata were provided uncurated, with the amount varying by source and participant.

Collaborating institutions collected whole blood in K2EDTA tubes following their own protocols. For TCRbeta analysis, collaborators shipped samples in one of three forms: frozen whole blood, isolated PBMCs, or DNA extracted from either of those sample types. Trimmed from V: 1 base; trimmed from J: 8 bases; junction bases lacking a gene match: 19. Per the germline V gene, WSHSY is the CDR1 and SAAADI is the CDR2. Its CDR3 holds 19 amino acids, cysteine through phenylalanine. Only the CDR3 portion is preserved as DNA: 57 bases, with reading frame beginning at the first base. The immunoSEQ Assay, a bias-controlled multiplex PCR, was used to amplify TCRbeta CDR3 regions from genomic DNA. The authors' analysis ran thus. The number of nucleated cells in each sample was estimated by amplification of reference gene primers within the assay. Sequence reads were collapsed and filtered to measure the absolute abundance of every unique TCRbeta CDR3 rearrangement. For each sample, productive Simpson clonality was calculated as the square root of Simpson's diversity index over productive rearrangements. TCRdb retrieved this table from immuneACCESS and kept in-frame rearrangements only. Not all clones are present; in checked studies, unresolved V genes account for under half, and no reason is known for the remainder. The DNA gave D and trimming, while V, J and clone size come from that table. The sample table contains tens of thousands of clones; only one count was recorded for about 90% of them. Under 1.1% of the sample is held by the ten biggest clonotypes.

This clonotype was sampled from a woman between 50 and 59 years old in a cohort sampled during active COVID-19. The chain employs TRBV10-2 and TRBJ2-1, and 8 junctional nucleotides match TRBD1. The specimen was peripheral blood. The DNA is as follows: TGCGCCAGCAGTGAGTTCGCCGGACAGGGCAATCTCATGGGCGATGAGCAGTTCTTC. Translation gives CASSEFAGQGNLMGDEQFF.